A selection of T cell receptor beta chains follows, all from one sample in a study of blood T cell repertoires in COVID-19. Here immunoSEQ multiplex PCR was the method, and the copy in TCRdb shows in-frame clones only, minus some. The profile covers fewer than 350,000 clones, with about nine tenths appearing a single time and roughly 5.3% taken by the ten largest. Material: PBMCs or T cells enriched from blood (not recorded which). These receptors all come from a man aged 60-69 years who had recovered from COVID-19. CDR3s include the opening cysteine and the closing phenylalanine or tryptophan. D genes are given only for firm matches. Size values are once, few and many counts, or a class for expanded clones, and some rows have none.

v_gene: TRBV12-3/TRBV12-4; j_gene: TRBJ1-2; d_gene: .; abundance: .; CDR3aa: CASSISVYGYTF; CDR3nt: TGTGCCAGCAGTATCAGCGTCTATGGCTACACCTTC
v_gene: TRBV27; j_gene: TRBJ2-7; d_gene: .; abundance: once; CDR3aa: CASSTGPVSSYEQYF; CDR3nt: TGTGCCAGCAGTACCGGTCCCGTGAGCTCCTACGAGCAGTACTTC
v_gene: TRBV9; j_gene: TRBJ2-2; d_gene: TRBD2; abundance: .; CDR3aa: CASSGLAFGGELFF; CDR3nt: TGTGCCAGCAGCGGACTAGCGTTTGGGGGGGAGCTGTTTTTT
v_gene: TRBV9; j_gene: TRBJ1-4; d_gene: .; abundance: .; CDR3aa: CASSVGEGLEKLFF; CDR3nt: TGTGCCAGCAGCGTAGGGGAGGGGTTGGAAAAACTGTTTTTT
v_gene: TRBV3-1/TRBV3-2; j_gene: TRBJ1-5; d_gene: .; abundance: once; CDR3aa: CASSQDQGRSQPQHF; CDR3nt: TGTGCCAGCAGCCAAGATCAAGGGAGGTCTCAGCCCCAGCATTTT
v_gene: TRBV2; j_gene: TRBJ2-2; d_gene: .; abundance: .; CDR3aa: CASTTGTGELFF; CDR3nt: TGTGCCAGCACCACCGGCACCGGGGAGCTGTTTTTT
v_gene: TRBV2; j_gene: TRBJ2-1; d_gene: TRBD1; abundance: .; CDR3aa: CASRRQGVPGDEQFF; CDR3nt: TGTGCCAGCCGCCGTCAGGGGGTACCGGGCGATGAGCAGTTCTTC
v_gene: TRBV2; j_gene: TRBJ2-7; d_gene: .; abundance: .; CDR3aa: CASSEWANSYEQYF; CDR3nt: TGTGCCAGCAGTGAGTGGGCTAATTCGTACGAGCAGTACTTC
v_gene: TRBV2; j_gene: TRBJ2-5; d_gene: .; abundance: .; CDR3aa: CASSALVGQYF; CDR3nt: TGTGCCAGCAGTGCTCTAGTCGGTCAGTACTTC
v_gene: TRBV11-2; j_gene: TRBJ2-2; d_gene: .; abundance: .; CDR3aa: CASRTDSWRAGELFF; CDR3nt: TGTGCCAGTAGGACGGACTCCTGGAGGGCCGGGGAGCTGTTTTTT
v_gene: TRBV5-4; j_gene: TRBJ1-2; d_gene: TRBD1; abundance: .; CDR3aa: CASSLPGGNYGYTF; CDR3nt: TGTGCCAGCAGCTTGCCAGGGGGTAACTATGGCTACACCTTC
v_gene: TRBV5-4; j_gene: TRBJ2-7; d_gene: TRBD2; abundance: .; CDR3aa: CASSLMASGSHEQYF; CDR3nt: TGTGCCAGCAGCTTGATGGCTAGCGGGAGTCACGAGCAGTACTTC
v_gene: TRBV9; j_gene: TRBJ1-6; d_gene: .; abundance: .; CDR3aa: CASSVGIGSSYNSPLHF; CDR3nt: TGTGCCAGCAGCGTAGGTATCGGTAGCTCCTATAATTCACCCCTCCACTTT
v_gene: TRBV14; j_gene: TRBJ2-1; d_gene: TRBD2; abundance: .; CDR3aa: CASSQVQGAGGSHEQFF; CDR3nt: TGTGCCAGCAGCCAAGTTCAAGGAGCGGGAGGAAGTCATGAGCAGTTCTTC
v_gene: TRBV3-1/TRBV3-2; j_gene: TRBJ2-7; d_gene: .; abundance: .; CDR3aa: CASSHLEDQQYF; CDR3nt: TGTGCCAGCAGCCACCTGGAGGATCAGCAGTACTTC
v_gene: TRBV19; j_gene: TRBJ1-1; d_gene: TRBD1; abundance: few; CDR3aa: CASSTGFDRGPNTEAFF; CDR3nt: TGTGCCAGTAGTACCGGGTTTGACAGGGGGCCCAACACTGAAGCTTTCTTT
v_gene: TRBV5-1; j_gene: TRBJ1-1; d_gene: TRBD1; abundance: few; CDR3aa: CASSADRGDTEAFF; CDR3nt: TGCGCCAGCAGCGCCGACAGGGGGGACACTGAAGCTTTCTTT
v_gene: TRBV7-6; j_gene: TRBJ2-1; d_gene: TRBD1; abundance: .; CDR3aa: CASSLALLGQGANEQFF; CDR3nt: TGTGCCAGCAGCTTAGCGCTTCTAGGACAGGGTGCAAATGAGCAGTTCTTC
v_gene: TRBV2; j_gene: TRBJ2-5; d_gene: .; abundance: few; CDR3aa: CASSNTGRATQYF; CDR3nt: TGTGCCAGCAGTAACACAGGGCGTGCGACCCAGTACTTC
v_gene: TRBV9; j_gene: TRBJ2-7; d_gene: TRBD1; abundance: .; CDR3aa: CASSVDSGTGIYEQYF; CDR3nt: TGTGCCAGCAGCGTAGACTCCGGGACAGGGATTTACGAGCAGTACTTC
v_gene: TRBV10-2; j_gene: TRBJ2-1; d_gene: TRBD2; abundance: .; CDR3aa: CASSERTSGRSEQFF; CDR3nt: TGCGCCAGCAGTGAACGGACTAGCGGGAGGAGTGAGCAGTTCTTC
v_gene: TRBV19; j_gene: TRBJ1-2; d_gene: .; abundance: .; CDR3aa: CASSLNGLGYTF; CDR3nt: TGTGCCAGTAGTCTCAACGGTTTGGGCTACACCTTC
v_gene: TRBV7-2; j_gene: TRBJ1-2; d_gene: TRBD1; abundance: .; CDR3aa: CASSLVPPGTVSAYGYTF; CDR3nt: TGTGCCAGCAGCTTAGTGCCCCCGGGGACAGTAAGCGCCTATGGCTACACCTTC
v_gene: TRBV6-5; j_gene: TRBJ1-2; d_gene: TRBD1; abundance: .; CDR3aa: CASKAGGNYGYTF; CDR3nt: TGTGCCAGCAAGGCAGGGGGTAACTATGGCTACACCTTC
v_gene: TRBV18; j_gene: TRBJ2-5; d_gene: TRBD2; abundance: few; CDR3aa: CASSPTGTSWETQYF; CDR3nt: TGTGCCAGCTCCCCTACCGGGACTAGTTGGGAGACCCAGTACTTC